The next 28 T cell receptor beta chains were all read from a single sample in a study of T cell clonality in common variable immunodeficiency. The data were produced by immunoSEQ multiplex PCR, yet TCRdb's version contains in-frame clones alone and is incomplete. The sample has some 60,000 clones, none seen only once. The specimen was peripheral blood mononuclear cells. All receptors come from a person aged 18 to 70 in good health.

The sample holds many counts of this clone. With the read ending 3 residues before the CDR3 end, the germline J gene is used to fill in that end. The J gene is TRBJ2-1, the V gene TRBV20-1; perhaps TRBD2 as D (5 bases). This CDR3 contains 14 residues. Germline loops: CDR1 DFQATT, CDR2 SNEGSKA (reference sequence). The CDR3: CSSGLNSAYNEQFF. The covered CDR3 bases are TGCTCCAGCGGATTGAATAGTGCCTACAATGAG.

Concerning this clone itself: The read falls 3 residues short of the CDR3 end, and the missing part is taken from the germline J gene. The rearrangement joins TRBV19 to TRBJ1-5, with D unresolved. The CDR3 contains 16 residues. Germline V gene sequence: CDR1 LNHDA, CDR2 SQIVND (reference sequence). Trimming took 1 base from V and 4 from J, leaving 14 bases between them. CDR3 loop: CASSIGTGAGNQPQHF. The part of the CDR3 DNA that was read is TGTGCCAGTAGTATAGGGACGGGCGCGGGAAATCAGCCC.

This clone has a count of ten or more. The read falls 3 residues short of the CDR3 end, and the missing part is taken from the germline J gene. This chain joins TRBV7-9 and TRBJ2-7; D gene unclear. Trimming cost V 4 bases and J 2 bases, with 12 bases left between them. This CDR3 is built from 14 residues. CDR1 SEHNR and CDR2 FQNEAQ come from the germline V gene (reference sequence). CDR3 DNA (partial): TGTGCCAGCAGCTACGGAACCGACACCTACGAG. Its translation: CASSYGTDTYE. The full CDR3 sequence reads CASSYGTDTYEQYF.

This clone was seen ten or more times. The read finishes 3 residues shy of the CDR3 end, and the germline J gene is used to complete it. The chain recombines TRBV19 with TRBJ2-5; 10 positions match TRBD2. J gave up 4 bases and V 6 bases, and 8 bases lay outside the gene matches. Germline values: CDR1 LNHDA, CDR2 SQIVND (reference sequence). This CDR3 is 15 amino acids long. The covered CDR3 bases are TGTGCCAGTAGCCTACTAGCGGGGCCCTCAGAGACC. Amino acid sequence: CASSLLAGPSET. The complete CDR3 protein is CASSLLAGPSETQYF.

The table lists this clone with many counts. The CDR3 extends 3 residues past the end of the read, so its final part is completed from the germline J gene. The rearrangement links TRBV29-1 to TRBJ1-2, with 8 bases that match TRBD1. The CDR3 extends over 14 amino acids. Germline V CDR1 and CDR2: SQVTM, ANQGSEA. The trim removed 4 bases at V and 2 bases at J, leaving 6 bases unmatched. The part of the CDR3 DNA that was read is TGCAGCGTTGCGGCAGGGGGCATGAACTATGGC. It specifies CSVAAGGMNYG. The full-length CDR3 reads as CSVAAGGMNYGYTF. The variable domain in full, completed from reference TRBV29-1 and TRBJ1-2, reads SAVISQKPSRDICQRGTSLTIQCQVDSQVTMMFWYRQQPGQSLTLIATANQGSEATYESGFVIDKFPISRPNLTFSTLTVSNMSPEDSSIYLCSVAAGGMNYGYTFGSGTRLTVV.

This clone was found many times. The CDR3 extends 3 residues past the end of the read, so its final part is completed from the germline J gene. The genes are TRBV2 and TRBJ2-6, with a weak D call TRBD2 (5 bases). The CDR3 is 14 residues long. The germline V gene has CDR1 SNHLY and CDR2 FYNNEI. V was trimmed by 6 bases and J by 2 bases, leaving 8 bases between them. CDR3 DNA (partial): TGTGCCAGCAGCCAGAGGGCTGGGGCCAACGTC. This gives the protein CASSQRAGANV. The whole CDR3 protein is CASSQRAGANVLTF.

This clone was seen ten or more times. Coverage ceases 3 residues before the CDR3 finishes, and the germline J gene fills in the end. This chain links TRBV5-1 with TRBJ2-6; no reliable D call. Looked up from germline, CDR1 is SGHRS and CDR2 is YFSETQ. V lost 2 bases and J lost 0, with 6 bases in between. This CDR3 spans 15 amino acids. This CDR3 is CASSLPGSGANVLTF. The covered CDR3 bases are TGCGCCAGCAGCTTACCAGGCTCTGGGGCCAACGTC.

This clone was observed many times. The DNA ends 3 residues before the CDR3 does, and the rest of the CDR3 is filled in from the germline J gene. V is TRBV5-1 and J is TRBJ2-1, with D perhaps matching TRBD2 (5 bases). CDR3 size: 15 residues. The germline gives CDR1 SGHRS, CDR2 YFSETQ. Trimming stripped 0 bases from V and 5 bases from J, with 12 bases between. CDR3 DNA (partial): TGCGCCAGCAGCTTGGCCGGCGGAGCGGACAATGAG. Its protein is CASSLAGGADNE. The CDR3 in its entirety is CASSLAGGADNEQFF.

This clone was seen at least ten times. Read coverage stops 3 residues before the CDR3 terminus; the germline J gene supplies the remainder. V usage is TRBV5-6 and J usage is TRBJ2-6, with D perhaps TRBD2 (6 bases). The CDR3 loop spans 14 amino acids. Germline loops: CDR1 SGHDT, CDR2 YYEEEE. The V gene lost 10 bases and the J gene lost 0 bases, with 11 bases spanning the gap. The CDR3: CAPMEGSGANVLTF. CDR3 DNA (partial): TGTGCCCCTATGGAGGGCTCTGGGGCCAACGTC.

Ten or more counts support this clone. The observed sequence ends 3 residues before the CDR3 terminus, with the missing tail filled in from the germline J gene. V and J are TRBV28 and TRBJ1-2; maybe TRBD1 (5 bases). Trimming removed 5 bases at V and 4 bases at J, with 11 bases between. The CDR3 extends over 13 amino acids. Germline assignment: CDR1 MDHEN and CDR2 SYDVKM. The CDR3 here is CASSLDSFYGYTF. The sequenced CDR3 bases are TGTGCCAGCAGTCTCGACAGCTTCTATGGC.

This clone was observed many times. The covered CDR3 bases are TGCAGTGCTAGAGAAGGGACTAGCACAGATACG. Amino acids: CSAREGTSTDT. The CDR3 in full is CSAREGTSTDTQYF. This chain links TRBV20-1 with TRBJ2-3; perhaps TRBD2 as D (6 bases). The CDR3 is cut off 3 residues early in the read; its end comes from the germline J gene. Germline CDR1 is DFQATT and CDR2 is SNEGSKA (reference sequence). Trimming removed 0 bases from V and 0 bases from J, with 7 bases in between. The CDR3 is 14 residues long.

This clone showed up many times. The observed sequence ends 3 residues before the CDR3 terminus, with the missing tail filled in from the germline J gene. V is TRBV19 and J is TRBJ1-5, with D uncertain. V shed 9 bases and J shed 5 bases, with 26 bases lying between them. CDR3 length: 17 residues. Germline V lookup: CDR1 LNHDA, CDR2 SQIVND (reference sequence). The CDR3: CASAQYSPTRGYQPQHF. The sequenced CDR3 bases are TGTGCCAGCGCTCAGTACTCACCGACCCGGGGATATCAGCCC.

This clone was counted many times. The read ends 3 residues shy of where the CDR3 ends; the end is completed using the germline J gene. The J gene is TRBJ2-7, the V gene TRBV6-1; D is possibly TRBD1 (6 bases). CDR1 is MNHNS and CDR2 is SASEGT in the germline V gene. Trimming removed 4 bases at V and 2 bases at J, with 15 bases between. There are 15 residues in the CDR3. CDR3 sequence reads: CASSVASGQPYEQYF. The CDR3 bases that were read are TGTGCCAGCAGTGTTGCGTCGGGACAACCCTACGAG.

This clone has at least ten counts. Sequencing ends 3 residues short of the CDR3 end; the germline J gene provides the rest. The chain has TRBV9 and TRBJ2-2, with TRBD2 matching over 8 bases. V lost 2 bases and J lost 0; bases outside the gene matches: 9. The CDR3 is 18 amino acids. Per germline, CDR1 SGDLS and CDR2 YYNGEE. This chain's CDR3 is CASSVSYAGLANTGELFF. The part of the CDR3 DNA that was read is TGTGCCAGCAGCGTTTCTTACGCGGGACTAGCGAACACCGGGGAG.

This clone was counted ten times or more. Coverage ceases 3 residues before the CDR3 finishes, and the germline J gene fills in the end. This chain uses TRBV5-1 with TRBJ2-1, with 9 bases identical to TRBD1. V shed 3 bases, J shed 6 bases, and the junction held 4 bases outside the gene matches. The CDR3 is 14 amino acids. The V gene's germline CDR1 is SGHRS and CDR2 YFSETQ. CDR3 sequence reads: CASSSQGASNEQFF. CDR3 DNA (partial): TGCGCCAGCAGCTCACAGGGGGCCAGCAATGAG. Full variable domain (outside the CDR3, taken from reference TRBV5-1 and TRBJ2-1): KAGVTQTPRYLIKTRGQQVTLSCSPISGHRSVSWYQQTPGQGLQFLFEYFSETQRNKGNFPGRFSGRQFSNSRSEMNVSTLELGDSALYLCASSSQGASNEQFFGPGTRLTVL.

This clone was recorded at least ten times. The observed sequence ends 3 residues before the CDR3 terminus, with the missing tail filled in from the germline J gene. The chain employs TRBV4-1 and TRBJ2-5, with TRBD1 as a possible D gene (5 bases). Germline V lookup: CDR1 MGHRA, CDR2 YSYEKL. V lost 0 bases and J 2 bases, leaving 7 bases between the germline ends. The CDR3 length is 14 residues. The CDR3 sequence: CASSQEPGQETQYF. CDR3 DNA, as far as it was read: TGCGCCAGCAGCCAAGAGCCAGGGCAAGAGACC.

The table lists this clone with many counts. From the germline J gene comes the end of the CDR3, since the read stops 3 residues before it. The chain is built from TRBV7-2 and TRBJ2-2; 8 bases are a match to TRBD2. This CDR3 is built from 14 residues. V trimming: 5 bases; J trimming: 8 bases; junction bases outside the gene matches: 7. CDR1 and CDR2 (germline): SGHTA, FQGNSA. Partial CDR3 DNA: TGTGCCAGCAGCCAGGGACTAGTTACTGGGGAG. Translation: CASSQGLVTGE. The whole CDR3 region reads CASSQGLVTGELFF.

This clone was counted at least ten times. The CDR3 end is not reached by the read, which stops 3 residues before it; the germline J gene fills it in. The J gene is TRBJ1-3, the V gene TRBV7-2; 10 nucleotides agree with TRBD1. Germline V gives CDR1 SGHTA, CDR2 FQGNSA. The CDR3 is 15 amino acids. J was trimmed by 4 bases and V by 6 bases; bases with no gene match: 6. CDR3: CASSSGQGRGNTIYF. The CDR3 bases that were read are TGTGCCAGCAGTTCGGGACAGGGGAGAGGAAACACC.

This clone was seen ten or more times. Read coverage stops 3 residues before the CDR3 terminus; the germline J gene supplies the remainder. The chain recombines TRBV4-1 with TRBJ2-2, with TRBD1 matching over 7 bases. The CDR3 consists of 14 residues. Trimming removed 8 bases from V and 1 base from J; junction bases left unmatched: 4. Germline V gene lookup returns CDR1 MGHRA and CDR2 YSYEKL. The CDR3 bases that were read are TGCGCCAGCGGACGGACAGGGAACACCGGGGAG. Encoded protein: CASGRTGNTGE. The entire CDR3 protein reads CASGRTGNTGELFF.

Many counts were recorded for this clone. The CDR3 extends 3 residues past the end of the read, so its final part is completed from the germline J gene. The chain couples TRBV6-2 or TRBV6-3 to TRBJ2-3; D perhaps matches TRBD1 (7 bases). Trimming took 3 bases from V and 3 from J, leaving 16 bases between them. There are 16 residues in the CDR3. The germline CDR1 and CDR2 sequences are MNHEY and SVGEGT. The CDR3 DNA, read in part, is TGTGCCAGCAGTTATTCCCAGGGGGGCGGTACAGATACG. It translates to CASSYSQGGGTDT. The whole CDR3 protein reads CASSYSQGGGTDTQYF.

This clone was detected ten times or more. The sequenced fragment ends 3 residues before the CDR3 boundary, so the rest is inferred from the germline J gene. The chain joins TRBV6-2 or TRBV6-3 to TRBJ1-2, with a weak D call TRBD1 (5 bases). Germline V lookup: CDR1 MNHEY, CDR2 SVGEGT. This CDR3 has 12 residues. Partial CDR3 DNA: TGTGCCAGCAGCAAAACTTCAGGGGGC. Its translation: CASSKTSGG. The complete CDR3 sequence is CASSKTSGGYTF.

This clone was recorded many times. The read gets to within 3 residues of the CDR3 end, and the germline J gene fills in the rest. The V call is TRBV15, the J call TRBJ2-7, with D perhaps matching TRBD1 (6 bases). Germline lookup yields CDR1 LNHNV and CDR2 YYDKDF (reference sequence). The CDR3 is made up of 13 amino acids. V was trimmed by 3 bases and J by 3 bases, leaving 9 bases between them. CDR3 DNA, as far as it was read: TGTGCCACCAGCAGTGTACAGGGCTACGAG. This encodes CATSSVQGYE. The CDR3, in full, reads CATSSVQGYEQYF.

Comments on this clone: The CDR3 goes on 3 residues after the read ends, and that part is filled in from the germline J gene. The rearrangement joins TRBV19 to TRBJ1-2, with 7 nucleotides matching TRBD1. This CDR3 region has 13 residues. The trim removed 5 bases at V and 5 bases at J, leaving 5 bases unmatched. Germline V gene sequence: CDR1 LNHDA, CDR2 SQIVND (reference sequence). The CDR3 bases that were read are TGTGCCAGTAGTTCGACAGGGAGGTATGGC. It encodes CASSSTGRYG. The complete CDR3 protein is CASSSTGRYGYTF.

This clone has at least ten counts. With the read ending 3 residues before the CDR3 end, the germline J gene is used to fill in that end. The chain employs TRBV18 and TRBJ2-7; TRBD1 might be the D (5 bases). The germline V and J ends were trimmed by 1 base and 2 bases, with 12 bases remaining between them. Germline CDR1 KGHSH, CDR2 LQKENI. The CDR3 is made up of 15 amino acids. CDR3 DNA, as far as it was read: TGTGCCAGCTCACCACGAGGCAGGGAAGCCTACGAG. It specifies CASSPRGREAYE. The whole CDR3 is CASSPRGREAYEQYF.

This clone was observed many times. The CDR3 end is not reached by the read, which stops 3 residues before it; the germline J gene fills it in. V and J are TRBV28 and TRBJ2-3, with a possible D match to TRBD1 (5 bases). The V end was cut by 5 bases, the J end by 7 bases, with 16 bases between. Germline CDR1 and CDR2: MDHEN and SYDVKM. The CDR3 has 14 amino acids. CDR3 sequence reads: CASSSGAGWYTQYF. The sequenced part of the CDR3 DNA is TGTGCCAGCAGTAGTGGGGCCGGGTGGTATACG. Full variable domain (remainder filled in from reference TRBV28 and TRBJ2-3): DVKVTQSSRYLVKRTGEKVFLECVQDMDHENMFWYRQDPGLGLRLIYFSYDVKMKEKGDIPEGYSVSREKKERFSLILESASTNQTSMYLCASSSGAGWYTQYFGPGTRLTVL.

This clone was seen at least ten times. The sequence runs out 3 residues before the end of the CDR3; the remainder is reconstructed from the germline J gene. V is TRBV28 and J is TRBJ2-3, with 8 bases fitting TRBD2. Germline lookup yields CDR1 MDHEN and CDR2 SYDVKM. J gave up 1 base and V 5 bases, and 2 bases lay outside the gene matches. The length of the CDR3 is 14 residues. The DNA read from the CDR3 is TGTGCCAGCAGTCTAGCGGGCCGCACAGATACG. This sequence encodes CASSLAGRTDT. The whole CDR3 protein reads CASSLAGRTDTQYF.

This clone was counted ten times or more. The CDR3 end lies 3 residues beyond the end of the read and is filled in from the germline J gene. The chain links TRBV5-1 to TRBJ2-3; D not certain. The CDR3 is made up of 13 amino acids. The V gene's germline CDR1 is SGHRS and CDR2 YFSETQ. V lost 5 bases, J lost 0 bases, and 7 bases lay in between. The CDR3 loop is CASRPASTDTQYF. CDR3 DNA (partial): TGCGCCAGCAGACCCGCGAGCACAGATACG. The whole variable domain, filled in from reference TRBV5-1 and TRBJ2-3, reads KAGVTQTPRYLIKTRGQQVTLSCSPISGHRSVSWYQQTPGQGLQFLFEYFSETQRNKGNFPGRFSGRQFSNSRSEMNVSTLELGDSALYLCASRPASTDTQYFGPGTRLTVL.

This clone occurred many times. The read comes to an end 3 residues before the CDR3 does, leaving the germline J gene to fill in the end. This chain connects TRBV5-1 to TRBJ2-1; D is ambiguous. The CDR3 is made up of 11 amino acids. Germline loops: CDR1 SGHRS, CDR2 YFSETQ. V was clipped by 2 bases and J by 7 bases, with 4 bases between them. The CDR3 DNA, read in part, is TGCGCCAGCAGCTTAAGGAATGAG. Translated, it gives CASSLRNE. The full CDR3 reads CASSLRNEQFF.